The sequence of this TCR beta chain was determined in a study of T cell repertoires in cytomegalovirus infection. The wider study: Epitope selection comprised recently identified HLA-C-restricted CMV epitopes and well-studied HLA-B-restricted CMV epitopes. From public TCR beta signatures came an indication of both CMV infection and matching HLA type. Broader study findings: Frequencies of public TCR beta families were cumulated, and this identified carriers of CMV plus the relevant HLA. The study found HLA-C-restricted CMV-specific TCR beta clonotypes dominating the ex vivo response.

This CDR3 is 15 amino acids long. The V gene's germline CDR1 is DFQATT and CDR2 SNEGSKA (reference sequence). The V end lost 3 bases, the J end lost 1 base, and 16 bases lay between the germline ends. One entry per CDR3 protein results from TCRdb running MiXCR on the reads. The sample lists some 100,000 distinct CDR3 sequences, around 28% occurring once. Remarks on this clonotype: The target antigen is unknown.

This clonotype originated in a human donor in good health (CMV status not recorded). Some clones in this sample may be carry-over from other donors' samples. The chain carries TRBV20-1 and TRBJ2-7, with D maybe TRBD1 (6 bases). Source: CD8+ T cells from cultured PBMCs, taken from culture after CMV antigen stimulation. CDR3 DNA: TGCAGTGCTAGTGGCAGGGGCCCCGCTTCCTACGAGCAGTACTTC. Translation gives CSASGRGPASYEQYF.